The 12 T cell receptor beta chains below were found in one sample sequenced in a study of blood T cell repertoires in COVID-19. TCRdb's table, derived via immunoSEQ multiplex PCR, lists solely in-frame clones and lacks some. The sample yields approximately 21,000 clones, approximately 90% seen once. The sample taken for sequencing was peripheral blood. The source is a woman of 80 years or more with active COVID-19.

The chain recombines TRBV19 with TRBJ1-2; weak D call: TRBD1 (6 bases). Germline V gives CDR1 LNHDA, CDR2 SQIVND (reference sequence). Trimming took off 6 bases at V and 2 bases at J, with 10 bases between the two ends. This CDR3 is 13 amino acids long. CDR3 protein: CASSRDTNYGYTF. The CDR3 DNA reads TGTGCCAGTAGCAGGGACACAAACTATGGCTACACCTTC.

This sequence joins TRBV5-6 and TRBJ2-3; D unclear. Trimming cost V 0 bases and J 1 base, with 9 bases left between them. CDR1 and CDR2 (germline): SGHDT, YYEEEE. CDR3 length: 15 amino acids. This chain's CDR3 is CASSLVIRGTDTQYF. Written as DNA, the CDR3 is TGTGCCAGCAGCTTGGTCATTCGAGGCACAGATACGCAGTATTTT. Drawing the rest from reference TRBV5-6 and TRBJ2-3, the complete variable domain is DAGVTQSPTHLIKTRGQQVTLRCSPKSGHDTVSWYQQALGQGPQFIFQYYEEEERQRGNFPDRFSGHQFPNYSSELNVNALLLGDSALYLCASSLVIRGTDTQYFGPGTRLTVL.

The CDR3 region is CASSYPENNSPLHF. The CDR3 bases are TGTGCCAGCAGTTATCCGGAGAATAATTCACCCCTCCACTTT. The V call is TRBV6-6, the J call TRBJ1-6; D is ambiguous. The CDR3 loop spans 14 amino acids. V was clipped by 3 bases and J by 5 bases, with 8 bases between them. Germline V gene data show CDR1 as MNHNY and CDR2 as SVGAGI (reference sequence).

CDR3 coding DNA: TGTGCCAGCTCTTACTTTAGCGGGGGGGCCGCAGATACGCAGTATTTT. Its protein product is CASSYFSGGAADTQYF. The V call is TRBV18, the J call TRBJ2-3, with TRBD2 matching over 11 bases. V lost 6 bases to trimming and J lost 4 bases; unmatched junction nucleotides: 9. CDR3 length: 16 residues. Germline assignment: CDR1 KGHSH and CDR2 LQKENI.

This rearrangement joins TRBV2 to TRBJ1-3; 10 bases match TRBD1. J gave up 0 bases and V 5 bases, and 4 bases lay outside the gene matches. From germline, CDR1 is SNHLY and CDR2 FYNNEI. The CDR3 has 16 residues. In nucleotides, the CDR3 is TGTGCCAGCAGTTTGGGACAGGGGTTCTCTGGAAACACCATATATTTT. Its translation: CASSLGQGFSGNTIYF.

This clone was seen just once. V and J are TRBV11-2 and TRBJ1-1; D is undetermined. The CDR3 spans 14 residues. Germline loops: CDR1 SGHAT, CDR2 FQNNGV. Trimming cost V 1 base and J 1 base, with 7 bases left between them. The CDR3 nucleotides read TGTGCCAGCAGCTTAGCTGCCAGGAACACTGAAGCTTTCTTT. It is translated as CASSLAARNTEAFF.

V usage is TRBV3-1 (or the pseudogene TRBV3-2) and J usage is TRBJ1-1, with 7 bases identical to TRBD1. The CDR3 totals 16 residues. After removal of 4 bases from V and 4 bases from J, the junction contained 12 bases not matched to a gene. The V gene's germline CDR1 is LGHDT and CDR2 YNNKEL (reference sequence). CDR3 nucleotides: TGTGCCAGCAGCCGTCGGACAGGTAGCCGTGTCACTGAAGCTTTCTTT. It yields the protein CASSRRTGSRVTEAFF.

The chain employs TRBV7-8 and TRBJ1-5; 8 nucleotides align to TRBD1. Unmatched junction bases numbered 14, after V lost 5 bases and J lost 8 bases. This CDR3 has 16 amino acids. Germline loops: CDR1 SGHVS, CDR2 FQNEAQ. CDR3 residues: CASSPVSGQGREPQHF. The CDR3 nucleotides read TGTGCCAGCAGCCCCGTCTCCGGACAGGGTCGGGAGCCCCAGCATTTT. Full variable domain (remainder filled in from reference TRBV7-8 and TRBJ1-5): GAGVSQSPRYKVAKRGQDVALRCDPISGHVSLFWYQQALGQGPEFLTYFQNEAQLDKSGLPSDRFFAERPEGSVSTLKIQRTQQEDSAVYLCASSPVSGQGREPQHFGDGTRLSIL.

The chain carries TRBV6-5 and TRBJ1-2; TRBD1 aligns across 7 bases. The ends lost 6 bases at V and 4 bases at J; junction bases unmatched: 8. CDR1 and CDR2 from the germline V gene are MNHEY and SVGAGI. The CDR3 contains 14 residues. The DNA of the CDR3 is TGTGCCAGCAGCCGCCTAGGGGGCTTCTATGGCTACACCTTC. Translated: CASSRLGGFYGYTF.

The chain couples TRBV5-4 to TRBJ2-5; 9 nucleotides agree with TRBD2. CDR3 length: 16 amino acids. Germline V lookup: CDR1 SGHNT, CDR2 YYREEE (reference sequence). With V trimmed by 1 base and J by 4 bases, 8 bases remained unmatched. The CDR3 spells CASSLIGGGAGETQYF. DNA for the CDR3: TGTGCCAGCAGCTTGATTGGCGGGGGGGCTGGAGAGACCCAGTACTTC. Supplemented by reference TRBV5-4 and TRBJ2-5, the full variable domain reads ETGVTQSPTHLIKTRGQQVTLRCSSQSGHNTVSWYQQALGQGPQFIFQYYREEENGRGNFPPRFSGLQFPNYSSELNVNALELDDSALYLCASSLIGGGAGETQYFGPGTRLLVL.

The chain recombines TRBV27 with TRBJ2-7; D may be TRBD1 (6 bases). The germline V gene has CDR1 MNHEY and CDR2 SMNVEV (reference sequence). The CDR3 covers 13 residues. V was pared by 6 bases and J by 2 bases, with 11 bases between. CDR3 sequence reads: CASRTGAPYEQYF. Here the CDR3 DNA reads TGTGCCAGCAGGACAGGAGCTCCCTACGAGCAGTACTTC.

The V and J genes are TRBV11-2 and TRBJ2-7; D is possibly TRBD2 (7 bases). V was cut by 4 bases and J by 2 bases, with 15 bases left in between. Per the germline V gene, CDR1 is SGHAT and CDR2 is FQNNGV. The CDR3 is 15 amino acids. CDR3 coding DNA: TGTGCCAGCAGCTCCGGGGCGGGGGCCCCCTACGAGCAGTACTTC. Amino acids: CASSSGAGAPYEQYF.